This TCR beta chain is from a study of neurological immune-mediated disorders. This clonotype was observed at least ten times. Its antigen is currently unknown. Sample time point: longitudinal time-point 1 (baseline). The cDNA was produced through 5'RACE with 10-nucleotide random UMIs. TCRdb re-derived calls from the 5' RACE reads in MiXCR, one entry per CDR3 protein. This sample carries 71,000 or so distinct CDR3 sequences, roughly an eighth of them seen once, and the ten largest clones take about 4.5%. Germline V CDR1 and CDR2: SGHAT, FQNNGV. The J segment lost 7 bases and the V segment lost 5 bases, leaving 14 bases of the junction unmatched. CDR3 length: 18 amino acids. Study-level results: No CDR3 amino acid sequences recurred among expanded clones across subjects, suggesting private repertoires in all groups. Multiple sclerosis patients had less TCR clonal expansion than even healthy controls, unlike HTLV-1-associated myelopathy.

The receptor comes from a female donor with HTLV-1-associated myelopathy (HAM/TSP). V and J are TRBV11-2 and TRBJ2-2, with TRBD2 matching 12 bases. The sequencing sample was made of PBMCs. CDR3 DNA: TGTGCCAGCAGCCATTTAAGACTAGCGGGGGCCTGGGGCGGGGAGCTGTTTTTT. It translates to CASSHLRLAGAWGGELFF.